This T cell receptor beta chain originates from a study of STAT3 mutations in large granular lymphocyte leukemia. Study-level results: Every T-cell large granular lymphocyte leukemia patient had at least one immunodominant TCR beta clonotype. Treatment regimens differed across patients between samplings. Some patients had persisting codominant clonotypes that could mask small clones.

TCRdb keeps only in-frame clones here, not all; method: immunoSEQ multiplex PCR. The sample has tens of thousands of clones, 94% seen once. Points on this clone: Its antigen is still unknown.

Material for sequencing was peripheral blood mononuclear cells. This clonotype was sampled from a man aged 35 to 55 with T-cell large granular lymphocyte leukemia. Some clones in this sample may be carry-over from other donors' samples.

CDR3 in DNA: TGTGCCAGCAGTTATAGTTTTACAGATCCCTACGAGCAGTACTTC. This sequence encodes CASSYSFTDPYEQYF. V usage is TRBV6-5 and J usage is TRBJ2-7; no firm D call. The V and J ends lost 3 bases and 2 bases respectively, with 14 bases between them. This CDR3 has 15 amino acids. Looked up from germline, CDR1 is MNHEY and CDR2 is SVGAGI.